The 13 T cell receptor beta chains reported below all come from one sample, sequenced in a study of blood T cells in healthy people across ages (dated by TCRdb to between 2014 and 2016). Preparation of the library involved 5' RACE. The instrument was an Illumina HiSeq 2500. A second PCR of 7 to 11 cycles was run with a J-beta primer mix and a sample-barcoded 5' primer. TCRdb reprocessing: public reads trimmed at Q25 with fastp, clones called with MiXCR, in-frame beta chains kept. Each record represents a unique CDR3 protein, reported with the most common genes and DNA among its rows. The sample contains roughly 550,000 distinct CDR3 sequences, about 25% of them found a single time. The ten largest clones take up around 10% of the sample. This sample also belongs to another study, concerning T cells of mothers and their children.

Sequenced: blood. These receptors were collected from a boy between 10 and 17 years old in good health.

This chain connects TRBV5-5 to TRBJ2-3; D unresolved. This CDR3 region has 16 residues. From germline, CDR1 is SGHKS and CDR2 YYEKEE (reference sequence). V lost 1 base to trimming and J lost 2 bases, with 14 bases between them. CDR3 residues: CASSLPLRKNTDTQYF. CDR3 bases: TGTGCCAGCAGCTTGCCTCTCAGGAAGAACACAGATACGCAGTATTTT.

This clonotype was detected a few times. Because the CDR3 is missing its conserved closing phenylalanine or tryptophan, this is likely a read error. V and J are TRBV6-5 and TRBJ1-3; 8 bases are a match to TRBD1. J was trimmed by 2 bases and V by 2 bases; bases with no gene match: 2. The CDR3 loop spans 15 amino acids. Germline V gene lookup returns CDR1 MNHEY and CDR2 SVGAGI. The CDR3: CASSYQGAPGNTIYS. The DNA for the CDR3 is TGTGCCAGCAGTTACCAGGGGGCCCCTGGAAACACCATATATTCT.

V usage is TRBV4-1 and J usage is TRBJ1-4, with no clear D. The V end lost 2 bases, the J end lost 15 bases, and 13 bases lay between the germline ends. This CDR3 comprises 12 residues. Germline lookup yields CDR1 MGHRA and CDR2 YSYEKL. The CDR3 DNA sequence: TGCGCCAGCAGCCAAACATTGGACCGCATGTTTTTT. Protein sequence: CASSQTLDRMFF.

This clonotype was detected a few times. This chain connects TRBV20-1 to TRBJ2-5, with D tentatively TRBD1 or TRBD2 (6 bases each). The end of the DNA is better explained by TRBJ2-1, so the J call may be wrong. The CDR3 loop spans 15 amino acids. CDR1 DFQATT and CDR2 SNEGSKA come from the germline V gene (reference sequence). The CDR3 DNA reads TGCAGTGCTAGAGGGCAGGAGGGGGGCGGAAATGAGCAGTTCTTC. Protein: CSARGQEGGGNEQFF.

This clonotype was found many times. This sequence joins TRBV6-2 or TRBV6-3 and TRBJ2-5; 12 bases line up with TRBD2. The J segment lost 4 bases and the V segment lost 4 bases, leaving 1 base of the junction unmatched. The CDR3 length is 14 residues. Germline lookup yields CDR1 MNHEY and CDR2 SVGEGT. The CDR3 is CASSSGLAGETQYF. In nucleotides, the CDR3 is TGTGCCAGCAGTTCGGGACTAGCGGGAGAGACCCAGTACTTC.

This clonotype was observed a handful of times. The J gene is TRBJ2-3, the V gene TRBV7-2; D not resolved. The germline V and J ends were trimmed by 1 base and 4 bases, with 9 bases remaining between them. This CDR3 has 14 amino acids. The V gene's germline CDR1 is SGHTA and CDR2 FQGNSA. CDR3 nucleotides: TGTGCCAGCAGCTTAGAGGAGCAGTCAGATACGCAGTATTTT. Translation: CASSLEEQSDTQYF.

The CDR3 coding sequence is TGCAGCGTTGAAACCCATGGGGGGAGATCCGCCTACAATGAGCAGTTCTTC. This codes for CSVETHGGRSAYNEQFF. This rearrangement joins TRBV29-1 to TRBJ2-1; possibly TRBD2 for D (6 bases). Germline V gives CDR1 SQVTM, CDR2 ANQGSEA. The V and J ends lost 2 bases and 2 bases respectively, with 19 bases between them. The CDR3 spans 17 residues.

The chain combines TRBV7-2 with TRBJ2-1; 10 nucleotides align to TRBD2. CDR1 and CDR2 from the germline V gene are SGHTA and FQGNSA. The V segment lost 1 base and the J segment 0 bases; nucleotides outside the gene matches: 12. The CDR3 has 20 amino acids. The DNA of the CDR3 is TGTGCCAGCAGCTTAGTAGGTAGCGGGAGGACCCGGAGCTCCTACAATGAGCAGTTCTTC. It translates to CASSLVGSGRTRSSYNEQFF.

This clonotype was detected a few times. This rearrangement joins TRBV6-4 to TRBJ1-4; the D gene is possibly TRBD1 (6 bases). Germline-derived CDR1 and CDR2 are MRHNA and SNTAGT. The CDR3 contains 11 residues. V lost 9 bases and J 7 bases, leaving 9 bases between the germline ends. The CDR3 region is CARTGREKLFF. Written as DNA, the CDR3 is TGTGCCAGAACAGGGCGTGAAAAACTGTTTTTT.

This clonotype appeared a few times. The chain couples TRBV24-1 to TRBJ2-1; TRBD2 is a possible D gene (5 bases). The CDR3 sequence is 14 residues long. The V and J ends lost 9 bases and 3 bases respectively, with 14 bases between them. CDR1 KGHDR and CDR2 SFDVKD come from the germline V gene. The CDR3: CATGLSGSYNEQFF. The CDR3 region has the DNA TGTGCCACCGGACTGAGTGGGAGCTACAATGAGCAGTTCTTC.

CDR3 sequence (DNA): TGCGCCAGCAGTCTCCCGAGTTCCTACAATGAGCAGTTCTTC. Translated: CASSLPSSYNEQFF. This chain joins TRBV5-1 and TRBJ2-1; D is uncertain. Trimming stripped 5 bases from V and 1 base from J, with 10 bases between. The CDR3 has 14 residues. The germline gives CDR1 SGHRS, CDR2 YFSETQ. The entire variable domain, with the rest obtained from reference TRBV5-1 and TRBJ2-1, is as follows: KAGVTQTPRYLIKTRGQQVTLSCSPISGHRSVSWYQQTPGQGLQFLFEYFSETQRNKGNFPGRFSGRQFSNSRSEMNVSTLELGDSALYLCASSLPSSYNEQFFGPGTRLTVL.

This chain uses TRBV25-1 with TRBJ1-1; no clear D gene. Germline values: CDR1 MGHDK, CDR2 SYGVNS. This CDR3 has 14 amino acids. V was cut by 0 bases and J by 11 bases, with 16 bases left in between. CDR3 protein: CASSEYYAGRRAFF. In DNA form, the CDR3 reads TGTGCCAGCAGTGAATATTACGCGGGCAGGAGGGCTTTCTTT.

This clonotype was detected only a few times. This chain connects TRBV3-1 to TRBJ2-5; D unclear. The assigned J gene may be wrong: the sequence end matches TRBJ2-7 better. Per germline, CDR1 LGHDT and CDR2 YNNKEL (reference sequence). The CDR3 is made up of 18 amino acids. CDR3 nucleotide sequence: TGTGCCAGCAGCTCTTCATTCCACAGAGACGGTTACTCCTACGAGCAGTACTTC. Translating it yields CASSSSFHRDGYSYEQYF.